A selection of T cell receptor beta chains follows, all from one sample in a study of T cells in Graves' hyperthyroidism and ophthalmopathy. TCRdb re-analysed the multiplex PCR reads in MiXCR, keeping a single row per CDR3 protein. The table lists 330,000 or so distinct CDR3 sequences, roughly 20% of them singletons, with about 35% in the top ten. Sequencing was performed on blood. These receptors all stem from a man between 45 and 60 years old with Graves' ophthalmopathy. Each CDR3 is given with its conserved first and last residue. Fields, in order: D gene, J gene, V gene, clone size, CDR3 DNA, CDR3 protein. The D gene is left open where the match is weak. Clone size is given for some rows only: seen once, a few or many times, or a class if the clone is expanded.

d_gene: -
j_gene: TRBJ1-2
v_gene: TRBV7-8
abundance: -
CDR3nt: TGTGCCAGCAGCTTAGAGAAAGGGGAGTGCTATGGCTACACCTTC
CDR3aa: CASSLEKGECYGYTF

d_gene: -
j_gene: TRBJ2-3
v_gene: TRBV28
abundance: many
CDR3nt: TGTGCCAGCAGTTTAATAGGGAACAGGGCTTCCGCGGGAGTATCGGTAGATACGCAGTATTTT
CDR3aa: CASSLIGNRASAGVSVDTQYF

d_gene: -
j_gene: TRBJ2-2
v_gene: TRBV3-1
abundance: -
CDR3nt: TGTGCCAGCAGTCTAAACTGGGGGGAGCTGTTTTTT
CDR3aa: CASSLNWGELFF

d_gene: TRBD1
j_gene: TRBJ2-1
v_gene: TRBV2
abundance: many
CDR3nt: TGTGCCAGCAGCGAAGGGACAGGACCCTACAATGAGCAGTTCTTC
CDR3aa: CASSEGTGPYNEQFF

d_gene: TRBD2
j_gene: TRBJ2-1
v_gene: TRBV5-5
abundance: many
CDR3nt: TGTGCCAGCAGCCCGTGGGCTAGCGGTGGAAATGAGCAGTTCTTC
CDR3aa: CASSPWASGGNEQFF

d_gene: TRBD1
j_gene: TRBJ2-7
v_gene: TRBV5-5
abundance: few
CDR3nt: TGTGCCAGCAGCCCCCAGGGGGACTACGAGCAGTACTTC
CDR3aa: CASSPQGDYEQYF

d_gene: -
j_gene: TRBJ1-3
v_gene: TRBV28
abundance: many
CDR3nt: TGTGCCAGCAGTTCGGGGGGCGCATCAAACACCATATATTTT
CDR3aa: CASSSGGASNTIYF

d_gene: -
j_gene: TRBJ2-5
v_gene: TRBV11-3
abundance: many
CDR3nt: TGTGCCAGCAGCTCTTACACGGGGGAGACCCAGTACTTC
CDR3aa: CASSSYTGETQYF

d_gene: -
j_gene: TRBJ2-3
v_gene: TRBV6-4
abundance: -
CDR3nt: TGTGCCAGCAGTGAACTTCGCACAGATACGCAGTATTTT
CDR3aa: CASSELRTDTQYF

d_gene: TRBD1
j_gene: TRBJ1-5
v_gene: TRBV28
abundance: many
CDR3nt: TGTGCCAGCACCACAGGGGGTCAGCCCCAGCATTTT
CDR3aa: CASTTGGQPQHF

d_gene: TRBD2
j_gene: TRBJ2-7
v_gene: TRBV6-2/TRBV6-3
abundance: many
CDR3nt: TGTGCCAGCAGTTTGCGGACTAGGAGCTCCTACGAGCAGTACTTC
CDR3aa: CASSLRTRSSYEQYF

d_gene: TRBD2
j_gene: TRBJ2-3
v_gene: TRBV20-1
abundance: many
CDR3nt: TGCAGTGCTTTACTCGGGACTAGCGGCACAGATACGCAGTATTTT
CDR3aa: CSALLGTSGTDTQYF

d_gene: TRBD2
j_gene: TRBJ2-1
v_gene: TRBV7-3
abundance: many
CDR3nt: TGTGCCAGCAGCTTAGCGGGAGCCTCCTACAATGAGCAGTTCTTC
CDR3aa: CASSLAGASYNEQFF

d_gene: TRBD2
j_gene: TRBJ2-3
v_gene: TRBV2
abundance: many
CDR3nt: TGTGCCAGCAGTCCCGGGACTAGCGGGAGTGGGAGAGGGGCAGATACGCAGTATTTT
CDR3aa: CASSPGTSGSGRGADTQYF

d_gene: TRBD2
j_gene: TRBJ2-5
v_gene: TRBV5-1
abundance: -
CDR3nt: TGCGCCAGCAGCTTCGGTACTAGCGGGATCCAAGAGACCCAGTACTTC
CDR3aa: CASSFGTSGIQETQYF

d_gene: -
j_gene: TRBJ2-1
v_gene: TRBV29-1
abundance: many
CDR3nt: TGCAGCGTTAGAAGCGGGCTAGGAGGGAATGAGCAGTTCTTC
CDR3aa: CSVRSGLGGNEQFF

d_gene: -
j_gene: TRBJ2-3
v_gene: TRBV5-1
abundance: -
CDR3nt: TGCGCCAGCAGCCCAGGAAGGGTTAGCACAGATACGCAGTATTTT
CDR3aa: CASSPGRVSTDTQYF

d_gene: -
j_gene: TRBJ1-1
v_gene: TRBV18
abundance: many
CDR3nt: TGTGCCAGCTCACCAGTGGCGGAGAACACTGAAGCTTTCTTT
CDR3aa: CASSPVAENTEAFF

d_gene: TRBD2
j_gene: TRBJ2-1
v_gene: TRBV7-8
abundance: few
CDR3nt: TGTGCCAGCAGCTCCGGGACTAACAATGAGCAGTTCTTC
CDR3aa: CASSSGTNNEQFF

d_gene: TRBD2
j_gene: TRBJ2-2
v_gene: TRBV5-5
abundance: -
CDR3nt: TGTGCCAGCAGCTCGACTAGCGGGAGGGGAAACGGGGAGCTGTTTTTT
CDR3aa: CASSSTSGRGNGELFF

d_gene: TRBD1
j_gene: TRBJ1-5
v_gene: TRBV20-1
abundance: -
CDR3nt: TGCAGTGCTAGAGTCCTGAGACAGGGATGGCAGCCCCAGCATTTT
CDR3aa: CSARVLRQGWQPQHF

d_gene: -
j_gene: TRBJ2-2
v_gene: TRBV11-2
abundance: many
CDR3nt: TGTGCCAGCAGCCCGCTTCTGGGGACCGTCCGGACCGGGGAGCTGTTTTTT
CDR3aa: CASSPLLGTVRTGELFF

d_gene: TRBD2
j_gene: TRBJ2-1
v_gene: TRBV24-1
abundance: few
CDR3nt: TGTGCCACCAGTCCGGTAGCGGGAGGTGCTGAGCAGTTCTTC
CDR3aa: CATSPVAGGAEQFF

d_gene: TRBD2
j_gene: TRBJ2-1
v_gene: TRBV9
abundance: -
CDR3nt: TGTGCCAGCAGCGTAGGCCCGGGAGGCAATGAGCAGTTCTTC
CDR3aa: CASSVGPGGNEQFF

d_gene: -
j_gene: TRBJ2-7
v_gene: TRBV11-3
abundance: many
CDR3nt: TGTGCCAGCAGCTTAGGCAACGAGGCTTACGAGCAGTACTTC
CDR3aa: CASSLGNEAYEQYF

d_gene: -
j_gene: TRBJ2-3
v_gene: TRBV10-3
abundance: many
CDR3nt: TGTGCCATTTCGGGGGCAGATACGCAGTATTTT
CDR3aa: CAISGADTQYF

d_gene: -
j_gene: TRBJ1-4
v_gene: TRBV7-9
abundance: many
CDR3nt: TGTGCCAGCAGCCAAGACGAAAAACTGTTTTTT
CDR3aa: CASSQDEKLFF

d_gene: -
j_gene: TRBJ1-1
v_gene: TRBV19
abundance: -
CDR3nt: TGTGCCACTCGGGGTCAGGGGAACACTGAAGCTTTCTTT
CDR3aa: CATRGQGNTEAFF

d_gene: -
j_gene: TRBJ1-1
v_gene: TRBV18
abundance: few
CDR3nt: TGTGCCAGCTCACCATATGAGGGGACTGAAGCTTTCTTT
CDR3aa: CASSPYEGTEAFF

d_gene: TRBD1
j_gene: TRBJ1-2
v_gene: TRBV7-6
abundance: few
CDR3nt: TGTGCCAGCAGCCTCACAGGGGGCGACTATGGCTACACCTTC
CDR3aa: CASSLTGGDYGYTF

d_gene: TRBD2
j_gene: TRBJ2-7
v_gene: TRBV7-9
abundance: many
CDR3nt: TGTGCCAGCAGTTATAGCGGGAGCTCCTACGAGCAGTACTTC
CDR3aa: CASSYSGSSYEQYF

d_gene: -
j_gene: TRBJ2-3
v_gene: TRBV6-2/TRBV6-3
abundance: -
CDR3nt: TGTGCCAGCAATCCCAGGGTAGGCTCAGATACGCAGTATTTT
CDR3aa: CASNPRVGSDTQYF

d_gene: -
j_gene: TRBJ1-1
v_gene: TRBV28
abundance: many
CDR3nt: TGTGCCAGCATTTCGGACATAAACACTGAAGCTTTCTTT
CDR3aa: CASISDINTEAFF

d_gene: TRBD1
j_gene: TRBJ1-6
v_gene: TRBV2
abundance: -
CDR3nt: TGTGCCAGCAGTACTAAAAGGGGACAGGTTTCACCCCTCCACTTT
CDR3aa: CASSTKRGQVSPLHF

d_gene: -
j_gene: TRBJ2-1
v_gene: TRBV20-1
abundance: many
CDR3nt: TGCAGTGCTAGAGGAGACGGCGGCGTTCGCTCCTACAATGAGCAGTTCTTC
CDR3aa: CSARGDGGVRSYNEQFF